The next 27 T cell receptor beta chains were all read from a single sample in a study of Graves' ophthalmopathy and Graves' hyperthyroidism. Investigators amplified TCR beta CDR3 regions from RNA transcripts. Amplification began with first-round RT-PCR using HTBI primers, then second-round multiplex PCR was performed. Using its own MiXCR run on the multiplex PCR reads, TCRdb lists one record per CDR3 protein. The sample holds just over 400,000 distinct CDR3 sequences, over 20% seen once. Sequenced sample: peripheral blood. The receptor source for this set is a woman under 30 with stable Graves' hyperthyroidism.

V usage is TRBV30 and J usage is TRBJ1-5; the D is unclear. V gave up 2 bases and J gave up 4 bases, with 9 bases separating them. The CDR3 is made up of 13 amino acids. In germline, CDR1 is GTSNPN, CDR2 SVGIG (reference sequence). The CDR3 DNA reads as TGTGCCTGGAGTTTTGGCGGGAATCAGCCCCAGCATTTT. Its protein product is CAWSFGGNQPQHF.

In its sample, this clonotype was seen many times. V gene TRBV7-9 combines with J gene TRBJ2-7; no firm D call. V was pared by 2 bases and J by 8 bases, with 10 bases between. The CDR3 has 12 residues. The germline V gene encodes CDR1 SEHNR and CDR2 FQNEAQ (reference sequence). CDR3 nucleotides: TGTGCCAGCAGCTTACCCACGGGCCAGCAGTACTTC. Its protein is CASSLPTGQQYF. Full variable domain (rest looked up from reference TRBV7-9 and TRBJ2-7): DTGVSQNPRHKITKRGQNVTFRCDPISEHNRLYWYRQTLGQGPEFLTYFQNEAQLEKSRLLSDRFSAERPKGSFSTLEIQRTEQGDSAMYLCASSLPTGQQYFGPGTRLTVT.

A word on this clonotype: This is likely a read error, given that the CDR3 carries no conserved phenylalanine or tryptophan at its end. The DNA is left out, because the CDR3 cannot be placed on it with certainty; the CDR3 is given as TCRdb lists it. The chain links TRBV12-3 or TRBV12-4 to TRBJ2-2. The CDR3 spans 15 residues, counting both ends. Here the CDR3 reads CASSEASSNTGELCL.

This clonotype was seen repeatedly, ten times or more. This chain connects TRBV7-8 to TRBJ2-7; 9 bases are a match to TRBD2. This CDR3 is built from 16 residues. The V gene end was trimmed by 3 bases and the J gene end by 3 bases; junction bases not matched to a gene: 9. From germline, CDR1 is SGHVS and CDR2 FQNEAQ. This CDR3 is CASSLLGREGSYEQYF. As DNA, the CDR3 is TGTGCCAGCAGCTTGCTGGGGCGGGAGGGAAGCTACGAGCAGTACTTC.

The chain recombines TRBV6-5 with TRBJ2-2; D is uncertain. V shed 4 bases and J shed 4 bases, with 7 bases lying between them. The V gene's germline CDR1 is MNHEY and CDR2 SVGAGI. CDR3 length equals 13 residues. The DNA for the CDR3 is TGTGCCAGCAGTTCATGGGGCACCGGGGAGCTGTTTTTT. It is translated as CASSSWGTGELFF.

In this sample, this clonotype turned up a few times. Here the CDR3 reads CASTERVQPQHF. The CDR3 nucleotides are TGTGCCAGCACCGAAAGGGTTCAGCCCCAGCATTTT. This chain uses TRBV12-3 or TRBV12-4 with TRBJ1-5; D remains ambiguous. V was clipped by 7 bases and J by 6 bases, with 10 bases between them. CDR3 length: 12 amino acids.

At least ten counts were recorded for this clonotype. The rearrangement joins TRBV19 to TRBJ2-4, with 8 bases matching TRBD1. Germline loops: CDR1 LNHDA, CDR2 SQIVND (reference sequence). The J segment lost 2 bases and the V segment lost 6 bases, leaving 3 bases of the junction unmatched. The CDR3 length is 14 residues. Here the CDR3 reads CASRDRGSKNIQYF. CDR3 bases: TGTGCCAGTAGAGACAGGGGATCCAAAAACATTCAGTACTTC.

This clonotype showed up many times. The V and J genes are TRBV7-2 and TRBJ2-7; a weak D match, TRBD1 (5 bases). With 2 bases removed from V and 9 bases from J, the gap between germline ends came to 11 bases. CDR1 is SGHTA and CDR2 is FQGNSA in the germline V gene. This CDR3 comprises 12 residues. The CDR3 spells CASSLSRERQYF. CDR3 coding DNA: TGTGCCAGCAGCTTATCCAGGGAAAGGCAGTACTTC.

Ten or more counts support this clonotype. The rearrangement links TRBV11-1 to TRBJ2-5; D gene ambiguous. Germline V lookup: CDR1 SGHAT, CDR2 FQDESV (reference sequence). V gave up 5 bases and J gave up 3 bases, with 13 bases separating them. The CDR3 has 14 amino acids. The CDR3 is CASSQDTFEETQYF. DNA of the CDR3: TGTGCCAGCAGCCAAGACACATTCGAAGAGACCCAGTACTTC.

The sample holds many counts of this clonotype. This rearrangement joins TRBV5-1 to TRBJ2-7, with 11 positions matching TRBD2. The CDR3 is made up of 15 amino acids. Germline CDR1 is SGHRS and CDR2 is YFSETQ. Trimming took 4 bases from V and 3 from J; bases not matched to a gene: 6. The CDR3 reads CASSPAGTSGYEQYF. The CDR3 DNA sequence: TGCGCCAGCAGCCCGGCCGGGACTAGCGGCTACGAGCAGTACTTC.

Ten or more counts support this clonotype. This chain links TRBV19 with TRBJ1-5; TRBD1 agrees at 7 bases. Looked up from germline, CDR1 is LNHDA and CDR2 is SQIVND (reference sequence). J gave up 4 bases and V 10 bases, and 10 bases lay outside the gene matches. The CDR3 is 14 amino acids. CDR3 bases: TGTGCCACCTGGCCGGGACAGAAAAATCAGCCCCAGCATTTT. This sequence encodes CATWPGQKNQPQHF.

This clonotype turned up a few times. The CDR3 is CASSLFQYSPLHF. In DNA form, the CDR3 reads TGTGCCAGCAGTTTATTCCAATATTCACCCCTCCACTTT. This chain uses TRBV27 with TRBJ1-6, with D hard to call. Trimming pared 1 base from V and 8 bases from J, leaving 6 bases between. CDR1 and CDR2 (germline): MNHEY, SMNVEV (reference sequence). This CDR3 has 13 amino acids.

This clonotype was counted a few times. J is TRBJ2-7 and V is TRBV2; no clear D gene. The germline gives CDR1 SNHLY, CDR2 FYNNEI. The CDR3 is 11 amino acids. Trimming took off 10 bases at V and 3 bases at J, with 10 bases between the two ends. CDR3 in amino acids: CATQGYYEQYF. The DNA of the CDR3 is TGTGCCACCCAAGGATACTACGAGCAGTACTTC.

This clonotype showed up just a few times. The rearrangement links TRBV19 to TRBJ1-2; D unclear. From germline, CDR1 is LNHDA and CDR2 SQIVND (reference sequence). The CDR3 extends over 12 amino acids. The germline V and J ends were trimmed by 7 bases and 4 bases, with 10 bases remaining between them. The CDR3 loop reads CASTAGSYGYTF. DNA for the CDR3: TGTGCCAGTACCGCGGGGAGCTATGGCTACACCTTC.

The chain combines TRBV6-1 with TRBJ2-7; no firm D call. CDR1 is MNHNS, CDR2 SASEGT, per germline. The CDR3 has 11 amino acids. Trimming shortened V by 10 bases and J by 0 bases, and 7 bases separated the two germline ends. In DNA form, the CDR3 reads TGTGCCACCCAAAACTCCTACGAGCAGTACTTC. Residues: CATQNSYEQYF.

This clonotype has ten or more counts. This chain connects TRBV12-3 or TRBV12-4 to TRBJ2-7; 10 bases are a match to TRBD2. This CDR3 has 14 residues. Trimming at V came to 5 bases and at J to 4 bases, leaving 5 bases not matched to a gene. CDR3 loop: CASSMGLALYEQYF. CDR3 coding DNA: TGTGCCAGCAGTATGGGACTAGCGCTATACGAGCAGTACTTC.

The table lists this clonotype with many counts. This chain connects TRBV11-2 to TRBJ1-2; D gene uncertain. Germline V gives CDR1 SGHAT, CDR2 FQNNGV. Trimming shortened V by 2 bases and J by 4 bases, and 14 bases separated the two germline ends. This CDR3 is 15 amino acids long. Here the CDR3 reads CASSLTRSGVYGYTF. CDR3 sequence (DNA): TGTGCCAGCAGCTTAACCAGGTCTGGGGTCTATGGCTACACCTTC.

This clonotype was detected many times. This rearrangement joins TRBV29-1 to TRBJ2-7; D assignment may be TRBD1 or TRBD2 (6 bases each). V lost 7 bases to trimming and J lost 2 bases, with 12 bases between them. This CDR3 contains 12 residues. Germline loops: CDR1 SQVTM, CDR2 ANQGSEA. The CDR3: CSGQGGTYEQYF. CDR3 DNA sequence: TGCAGCGGTCAAGGGGGGACCTACGAGCAGTACTTC.

This clonotype was seen ten or more times. The gene calls are TRBV6-1 and TRBJ1-1; tentative D call: TRBD1 (6 bases). Germline CDR1 MNHNS, CDR2 SASEGT. The CDR3 length is 14 residues. Trimming took off 5 bases at V and 1 base at J, with 11 bases between the two ends. CDR3 coding DNA: TGTGCCAGCAGTCCCATGGGGGCGAACACTGAAGCTTTCTTT. Amino acids: CASSPMGANTEAFF.

The chain joins TRBV20-1 to TRBJ2-7; 8 nucleotides align to TRBD2. The CDR3 sequence is 15 residues long. The J segment lost 0 bases and the V segment lost 3 bases, leaving 7 bases of the junction unmatched. Per germline, CDR1 DFQATT and CDR2 SNEGSKA (reference sequence). For the CDR3, the DNA is TGCAGTGCTAGCCTTGCGGGAGGTTCCTCCTACGAGCAGTACTTC. Translation gives CSASLAGGSSYEQYF.

This clonotype was recorded only once. The junction does not match germline at one end; this may be a read error. This chain joins TRBV6-1 and TRBJ2-5; 8 bases agree with TRBD1. The CDR3 loop spans 14 amino acids. From germline, CDR1 is MNHNS and CDR2 SASEGT. The CDR3 here is CSSIRGQGQETQYF. In DNA, the CDR3 is TGTTCCAGCATCCGCGGACAGGGCCAAGAGACCCAGTACTTC.

The sample holds many counts of this clonotype. This sequence joins TRBV12-5 and TRBJ1-1; 7 bases fit TRBD1. This CDR3 has 17 residues. V shed 2 bases and J 1 base; nucleotides not matched to a gene: 10. Germline V gives CDR1 LGHNT, CDR2 FRNRAP. Here the CDR3 DNA reads TGTGCTAGTGGTTTGACACGGACAGGACTGAAGAACACTGAAGCTTTCTTT. Translating gives CASGLTRTGLKNTEAFF.

The sample holds many counts of this clonotype. CDR3 residues: CAISDGGHQPQHF. The CDR3 region has the DNA TGTGCCATCAGTGATGGGGGCCATCAGCCCCAGCATTTT. This chain connects TRBV10-3 to TRBJ1-5, with D possibly matching TRBD1 (6 bases). V was trimmed by 3 bases and J by 5 bases, leaving 8 bases between them. The CDR3 runs to 13 residues. Germline V gene sequence: CDR1 ENHRY, CDR2 SYGVKD.

The rearrangement joins TRBV6-2 or TRBV6-3 to TRBJ1-6, with D maybe TRBD1 (6 bases). The CDR3 loop spans 13 amino acids. Trimming took 10 bases from V and 8 from J, leaving 15 bases between them. CDR1 is MNHEY and CDR2 is SVGEGT in the germline V gene. CDR3 DNA sequence: TGTGCCACCCTCAGTCAGGGGTATTCACCCCTCCACTTT. It encodes CATLSQGYSPLHF.

This clonotype was observed many times. The V call is TRBV28, the J call TRBJ2-7, with TRBD2 matching over 11 bases. Looked up from germline, CDR1 is MDHEN and CDR2 is SYDVKM. The CDR3 runs to 15 residues. The V and J ends lost 5 bases and 4 bases, in that order; junction bases with no gene match: 7. CDR3 residues: CASSITSGRMYEQYF. The CDR3 DNA reads as TGTGCCAGCAGTATCACTAGCGGGAGAATGTACGAGCAGTACTTC.

This clonotype came up many times. J is TRBJ1-2 and V is TRBV6-1; the match to TRBD1 covers 7 bases. CDR3 size: 11 residues. V dropped 8 bases and J dropped 3; count of bases not matched to a gene: 0. Looked up from germline, CDR1 is MNHNS and CDR2 is SASEGT. CDR3 sequence reads: CASGTDYGYTF. CDR3 DNA sequence: TGTGCCAGCGGGACAGACTATGGCTACACCTTC.

V is TRBV20-1 and J is TRBJ1-3; 8 bases map to TRBD1. The CDR3 runs 17 residues. The junction had 9 bases not matched to a gene; V was cut back by 0 bases and J by 2 bases. CDR1 is DFQATT and CDR2 is SNEGSKA in the germline V gene (reference sequence). This CDR3 reads CSARDPGQGETGNTIYF. In DNA form, the CDR3 reads TGCAGTGCTAGAGATCCCGGACAGGGCGAAACTGGAAACACCATATATTTT.